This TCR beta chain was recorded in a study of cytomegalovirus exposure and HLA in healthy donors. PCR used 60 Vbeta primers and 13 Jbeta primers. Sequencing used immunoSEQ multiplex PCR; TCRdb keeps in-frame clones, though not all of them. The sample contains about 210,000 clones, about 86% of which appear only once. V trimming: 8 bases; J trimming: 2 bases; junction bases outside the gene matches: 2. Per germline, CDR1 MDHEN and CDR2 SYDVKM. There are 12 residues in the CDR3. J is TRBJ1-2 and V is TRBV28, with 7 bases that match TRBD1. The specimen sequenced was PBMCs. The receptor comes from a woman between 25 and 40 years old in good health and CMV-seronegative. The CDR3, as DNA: TGTGCCAGCGCGACAGGGAACTATGGCTACACCTTC. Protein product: CASATGNYGYTF.